This is a list of T cell receptor beta chains from one sample in a study of blood T cell repertoires in COVID-19. The repertoire was sequenced with immunoSEQ multiplex PCR; TCRdb's copy has only in-frame clones and lacks some. The sample yields 90,000 or so clones, around 91% seen once. Sequencing used peripheral blood. The origin of the receptors is a woman older than 75 with active or convalescent COVID-19. Both conserved end residues are part of each CDR3. The D gene is left open where the match is weak. Clone sizes are given selectively: once, few, many, or a class where the clone is expanded.

D gene	clone size	V gene	J gene	CDR3 DNA	CDR3 protein
NA	once	TRBV12-5	TRBJ2-3	TGTGCTAGTGGTTTGGTACCAGGGGATACGCAGTATTTT	CASGLVPGDTQYF
NA	NA	TRBV5-1	TRBJ1-2	TGCGCCAGCAGCGCGAGATCGGACAGTTCCTTGGGGGATGGCTACACCTTC	CASSARSDSSLGDGYTF
TRBD2	once	TRBV3-1/TRBV3-2	TRBJ2-1	TGTGCCAGCAGCCAAGGGAGTAGCGGGAAATCCTACAATGAGCAGTTCTTC	CASSQGSSGKSYNEQFF
TRBD2	few	TRBV2	TRBJ2-7	TGTGCCAGCAGGACGGCGCTAGCGGGGAACGAGCAGTACTTC	CASRTALAGNEQYF
TRBD1	NA	TRBV28	TRBJ1-6	TGTGCCAGCAGTTTTTTAATTGACAGGGGTGATTCACCCCTCCACTTT	CASSFLIDRGDSPLHF
TRBD1	NA	TRBV30	TRBJ1-1	TGTGCCTGGGGGCTCCCAGGGGGCCTCACTGAAGCTTTCTTT	CAWGLPGGLTEAFF
TRBD1	many	TRBV9	TRBJ2-1	TGTGCCAGCAGCGTGGGACAGTACAATGAGCAGTTCTTC	CASSVGQYNEQFF
NA	NA	TRBV5-1	TRBJ1-4	TGCGCCAGCAGCTTGGGAGTAGGGGATAGACTGTTTTTT	CASSLGVGDRLFF
TRBD2	NA	TRBV6-2/TRBV6-3	TRBJ2-5	TGTGCCAGCAGTCCCATGCGGGGACTAGCGGGGAGTGAGACCCAGTACTTC	CASSPMRGLAGSETQYF
TRBD1	NA	TRBV7-8	TRBJ2-2	TGTGCCAGCAGCTCGGACAGGGGGAACACCGGGGAGCTGTTTTTT	CASSSDRGNTGELFF
NA	NA	TRBV19	TRBJ1-1	TGTGCCAGTAGCCCTCGGAGGGCTTGGACTGAAGCTTTCTTT	CASSPRRAWTEAFF
TRBD1	NA	TRBV3-1/TRBV3-2	TRBJ2-7	TGTGCCAGCAGCCTCCCACAGGGGGCATACGAGCAGTACTTC	CASSLPQGAYEQYF
TRBD1	NA	TRBV4-3	TRBJ1-4	TGCGCCAGCAGCCAAGAAGGCAGGGGGGTTGAAAAACTGTTTTTT	CASSQEGRGVEKLFF
NA	NA	TRBV28	TRBJ2-1	TGTGCCAGCAGTTTCCGACAGAATGAGCAGTTCTTC	CASSFRQNEQFF
NA	NA	TRBV28	TRBJ2-7	TGTGCCAGCAGTCCCCGTCCCTACGAGCAGTACTTC	CASSPRPYEQYF
NA	NA	TRBV5-1	TRBJ2-7	TGCGCCAGCAGCTTGGCCAATGGGCCTGACTCCTACGAGCAGTACTTC	CASSLANGPDSYEQYF
TRBD1	NA	TRBV6-5	TRBJ1-1	TGTGCCAGCAGTCAGGGGGCGGGCACTGAAGCTTTCTTT	CASSQGAGTEAFF
NA	NA	TRBV9	TRBJ2-7	TGTGCCAGCAGCGTAGACAGTTCTGAGCAGTACTTC	CASSVDSSEQYF
TRBD1	NA	TRBV5-1	TRBJ1-1	TGCGCCAGCAGCACGCAGGGGGGTACTGAAGCTTTCTTT	CASSTQGGTEAFF
NA	NA	TRBV29-1	TRBJ2-2	TGCAGCGCAAATACAGCTTCGAACACCGGGGAGCTGTTTTTT	CSANTASNTGELFF
NA	NA	TRBV4-3	TRBJ1-2	TGCGCCAGCAGCCAAGGGACGATAGGAGGCTATGGCTACACCTTC	CASSQGTIGGYGYTF
NA	NA	TRBV19	TRBJ2-1	TGTGCCAGTAGTATAGTGCCTACCTTCAATGAGCAGTTCTTC	CASSIVPTFNEQFF